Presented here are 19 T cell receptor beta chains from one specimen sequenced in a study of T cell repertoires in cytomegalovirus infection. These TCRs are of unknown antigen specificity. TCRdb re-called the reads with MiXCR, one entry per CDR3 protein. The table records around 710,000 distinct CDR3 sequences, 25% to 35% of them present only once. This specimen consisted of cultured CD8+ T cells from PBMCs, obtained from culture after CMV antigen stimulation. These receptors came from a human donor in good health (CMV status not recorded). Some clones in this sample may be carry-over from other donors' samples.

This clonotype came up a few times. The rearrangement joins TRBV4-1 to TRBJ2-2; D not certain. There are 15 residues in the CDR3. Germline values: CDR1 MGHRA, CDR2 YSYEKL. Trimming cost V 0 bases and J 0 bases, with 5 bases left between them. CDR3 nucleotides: TGCGCCAGCAGCCAAGAGGCCACGAACACCGGGGAGCTGTTTTTT. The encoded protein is CASSQEATNTGELFF.

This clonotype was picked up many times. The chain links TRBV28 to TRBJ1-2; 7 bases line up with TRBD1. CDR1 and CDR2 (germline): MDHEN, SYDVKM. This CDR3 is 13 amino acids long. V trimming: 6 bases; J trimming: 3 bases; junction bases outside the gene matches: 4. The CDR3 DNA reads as TGTGCCAGCAGCTTCGGGACAGACTATGGCTACACCTTC. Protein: CASSFGTDYGYTF.

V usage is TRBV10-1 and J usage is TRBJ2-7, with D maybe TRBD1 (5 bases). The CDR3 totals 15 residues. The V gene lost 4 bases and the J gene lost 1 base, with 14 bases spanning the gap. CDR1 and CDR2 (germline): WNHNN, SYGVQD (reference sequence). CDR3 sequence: CASSGRVGQSYEQYF. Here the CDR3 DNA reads TGCGCCAGCAGTGGCCGTGTGGGGCAGTCCTACGAGCAGTACTTC.

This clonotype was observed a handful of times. The CDR3 loop is CASSPFAGLGANVLTF. In DNA, the CDR3 is TGTGCCAGCAGTCCCTTTGCAGGGTTAGGGGCCAACGTCCTGACTTTC. The V and J genes are TRBV27 and TRBJ2-6, with D possibly TRBD1 on 5 matching bases. The CDR3 runs 16 residues. The germline V gene has CDR1 MNHEY and CDR2 SMNVEV (reference sequence). Trimming shortened V by 5 bases and J by 4 bases, and 15 bases separated the two germline ends.

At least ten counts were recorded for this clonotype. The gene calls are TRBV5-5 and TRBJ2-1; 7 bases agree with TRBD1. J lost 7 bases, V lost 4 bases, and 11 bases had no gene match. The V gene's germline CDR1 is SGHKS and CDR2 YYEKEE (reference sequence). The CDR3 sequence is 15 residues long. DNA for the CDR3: TGTGCCAGCAGCGTAGCAGACAGGGAAAGGAATGAGCAGTTCTTC. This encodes CASSVADRERNEQFF.

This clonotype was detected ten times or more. The chain's CDR3 is CASSIATDGGKRSNQPQHF. CDR3 nucleotides: TGTGCCAGTAGTATAGCAACAGATGGGGGAAAAAGGAGCAATCAGCCCCAGCATTTT. The chain couples TRBV19 to TRBJ1-5, with a possible D match to TRBD1 (5 bases). Per germline, CDR1 LNHDA and CDR2 SQIVND (reference sequence). The V end lost 1 base, the J end lost 1 base, and 20 bases lay between the germline ends. This CDR3 comprises 19 residues.

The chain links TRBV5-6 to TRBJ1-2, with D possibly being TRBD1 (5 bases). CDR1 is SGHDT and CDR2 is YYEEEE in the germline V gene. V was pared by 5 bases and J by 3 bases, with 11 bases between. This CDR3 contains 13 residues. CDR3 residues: CASRWGRHYGYTF. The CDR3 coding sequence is TGTGCCAGCAGGTGGGGCAGGCACTATGGCTACACCTTC.

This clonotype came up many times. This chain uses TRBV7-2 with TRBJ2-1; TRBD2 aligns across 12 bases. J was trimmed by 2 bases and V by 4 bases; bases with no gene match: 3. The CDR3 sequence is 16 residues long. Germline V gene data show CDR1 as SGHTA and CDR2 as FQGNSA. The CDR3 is CASSSTSGGTYNEQFF. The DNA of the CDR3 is TGTGCCAGCAGCTCGACTAGCGGGGGAACCTACAATGAGCAGTTCTTC. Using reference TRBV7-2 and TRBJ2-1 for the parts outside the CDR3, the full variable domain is GAGVSQSPSNKVTEKGKDVELRCDPISGHTALYWYRQSLGQGLEFLIYFQGNSAPDKSGLPSDRFSAERTGGSVSTLTIQRTQQEDSAVYLCASSSTSGGTYNEQFFGPGTRLTVL.

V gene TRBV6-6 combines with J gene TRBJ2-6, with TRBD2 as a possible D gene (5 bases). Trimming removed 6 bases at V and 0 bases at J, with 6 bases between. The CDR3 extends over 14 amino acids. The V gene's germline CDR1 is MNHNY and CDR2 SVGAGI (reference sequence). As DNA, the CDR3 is TGTGCCAGCAGGGACTTCTCTGGGGCCAACGTCCTGACTTTC. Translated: CASRDFSGANVLTF.

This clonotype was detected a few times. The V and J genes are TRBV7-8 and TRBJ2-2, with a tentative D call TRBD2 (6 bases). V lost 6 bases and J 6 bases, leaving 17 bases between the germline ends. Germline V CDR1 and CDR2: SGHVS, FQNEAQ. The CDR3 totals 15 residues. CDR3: CASREVRGSSGELFF. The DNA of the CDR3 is TGTGCCAGCAGGGAAGTACGGGGGTCGTCCGGGGAGCTGTTTTTT.

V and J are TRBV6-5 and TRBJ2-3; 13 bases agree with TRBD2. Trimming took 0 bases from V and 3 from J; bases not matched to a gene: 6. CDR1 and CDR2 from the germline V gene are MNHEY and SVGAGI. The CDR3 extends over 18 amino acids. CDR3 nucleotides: TGTGCCAGCAGTTACTCCCTCACTAGCGGGGGGGAGACAGATACGCAGTATTTT. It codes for CASSYSLTSGGETDTQYF.

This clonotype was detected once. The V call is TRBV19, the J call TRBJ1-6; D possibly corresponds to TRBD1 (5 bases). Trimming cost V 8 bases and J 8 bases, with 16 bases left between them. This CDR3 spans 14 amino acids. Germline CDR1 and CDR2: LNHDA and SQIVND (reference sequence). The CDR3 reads CASRWGVADSPLHF. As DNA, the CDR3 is TGTGCCAGTCGATGGGGGGTCGCAGATTCACCCCTCCACTTT.

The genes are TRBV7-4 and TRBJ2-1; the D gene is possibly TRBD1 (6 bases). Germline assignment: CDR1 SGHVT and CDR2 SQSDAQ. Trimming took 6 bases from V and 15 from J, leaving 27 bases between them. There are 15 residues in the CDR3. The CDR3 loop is CASRSRRDTSEGPFF. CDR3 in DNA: TGTGCCAGCAGGAGCCGCCGGGACACCAGTGAGGGTCCGTTCTTC.

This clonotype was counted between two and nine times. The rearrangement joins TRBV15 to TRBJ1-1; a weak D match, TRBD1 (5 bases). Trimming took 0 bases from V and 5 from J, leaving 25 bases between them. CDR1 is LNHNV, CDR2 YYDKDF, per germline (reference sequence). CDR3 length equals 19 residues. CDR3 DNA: TGTGCCACCAGCAGAGATTCGCCGAGCCAGGGACCCAAGGATACTGAAGCTTTCTTT. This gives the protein CATSRDSPSQGPKDTEAFF.

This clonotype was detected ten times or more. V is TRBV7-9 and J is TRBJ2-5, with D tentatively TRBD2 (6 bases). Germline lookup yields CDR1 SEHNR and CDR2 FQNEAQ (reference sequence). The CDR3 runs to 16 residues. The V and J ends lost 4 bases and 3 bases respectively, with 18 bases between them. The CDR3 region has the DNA TGTGCCAGCAGCTCCCCCTATGTGGGCGGGAAAGAGACCCAGTACTTC. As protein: CASSSPYVGGKETQYF.

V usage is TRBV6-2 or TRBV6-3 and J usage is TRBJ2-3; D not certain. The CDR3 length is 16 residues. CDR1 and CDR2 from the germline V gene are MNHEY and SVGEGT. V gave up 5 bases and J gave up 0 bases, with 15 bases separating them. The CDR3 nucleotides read TGTGCCAGCAGTACCCTTTGGATCCCTAGCACAGATACGCAGTATTTT. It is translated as CASSTLWIPSTDTQYF.

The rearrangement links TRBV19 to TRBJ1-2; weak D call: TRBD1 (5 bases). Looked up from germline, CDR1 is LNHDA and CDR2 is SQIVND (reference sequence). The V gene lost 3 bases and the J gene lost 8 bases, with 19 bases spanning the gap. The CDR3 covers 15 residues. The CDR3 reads CASSIRVGRVSGYTF. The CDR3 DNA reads TGTGCCAGTAGTATTCGTGTGGGACGAGTTTCAGGCTACACCTTC.

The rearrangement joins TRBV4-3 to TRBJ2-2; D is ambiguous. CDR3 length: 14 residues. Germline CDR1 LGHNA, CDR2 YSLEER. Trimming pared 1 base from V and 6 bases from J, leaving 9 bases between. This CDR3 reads CASSQVTIAGELFF. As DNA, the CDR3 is TGCGCCAGCAGCCAAGTGACAATCGCCGGGGAGCTGTTTTTT.

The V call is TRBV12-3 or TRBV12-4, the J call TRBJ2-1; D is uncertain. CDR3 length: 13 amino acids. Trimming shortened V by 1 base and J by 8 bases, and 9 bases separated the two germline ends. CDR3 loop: CASSLEGWHEQFF. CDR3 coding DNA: TGTGCCAGCAGTTTAGAGGGTTGGCATGAGCAGTTCTTC.